This T cell receptor beta chain was identified during a study of blood T cell repertoires in COVID-19. About the study: Sites in the United States, Italy and Spain provided acute and convalescent COVID-19 samples. Nucleic acid was either cDNA or gDNA, and it came from T cells, B-cell-depleted T cells, or PBMCs.

Per the study methods: Researchers report that nucleated cell counts were estimated from reference gene primer amplification. The assay was immunoSEQ multiplex PCR, and TCRdb's table has in-frame clones only and misses some. The V and J calls and clone size are taken from that table; D and trimming were inferred from the DNA. The sample records approximately 71,000 clones, 88% being singletons. This receptor was taken from a human donor in a cohort sampled during active COVID-19. The sequenced material came from peripheral blood.

As DNA, the CDR3 is TGTGCCAGCAGCTTGGACAGGGGGTATGGCTACACCTTC. It is translated as CASSLDRGYGYTF. The genes are TRBV5-6 and TRBJ1-2; the match to TRBD1 covers 8 bases. After removal of 0 bases from V and 5 bases from J, the junction contained 0 bases not matched to a gene. Germline CDR1 and CDR2: SGHDT and YYEEEE. The CDR3 spans 13 residues.